Following are 21 T cell receptor beta chains from one sample sequenced in a study of blood T cell repertoires in COVID-19. Method: immunoSEQ multiplex PCR; TCRdb's copy keeps in-frame clones and lacks some. Of approximately 300,000 clones listed, more than 85% are singletons. Sequencing was done on a sample of PBMCs or T cells enriched from blood (not recorded which). The receptors originated from a woman under 40 who had recovered from COVID-19.

The CDR3 sequence is CASSATLTGPGGYTF. CDR3 nucleotide sequence: TGTGCCAGCAGCGCCACCCTAACAGGGCCGGGCGGCTACACCTTC. This chain connects TRBV2 to TRBJ1-2; D perhaps matches TRBD1 (6 bases). CDR1 and CDR2 (germline): SNHLY, FYNNEI. V was trimmed by 6 bases and J by 8 bases, leaving 22 bases between them. The CDR3 covers 15 residues.

CDR3 residues: CASSLEVGQGDYGYTF. The CDR3 DNA follows: TGCGCCAGCAGCTTGGAGGTGGGACAGGGGGACTATGGCTACACCTTC. The chain couples TRBV5-1 to TRBJ1-2; 11 positions agree with TRBD1. The V and J ends lost 0 bases and 3 bases, in that order; junction bases with no gene match: 4. The CDR3 runs to 16 residues. Germline V gives CDR1 SGHRS, CDR2 YFSETQ.

This chain joins TRBV12-3 or TRBV12-4 and TRBJ2-1; tentatively, D is TRBD1 (6 bases). The CDR3 runs to 13 residues. Trimming removed 6 bases from V and 8 bases from J, with 14 bases in between. The CDR3 DNA sequence: TGTGCCAGCAGGACCCAGGGGTTGGATGAGCAGTTCTTC. Translated: CASRTQGLDEQFF.

The J gene is TRBJ1-2, the V gene TRBV5-6; tentatively, D is TRBD1 (5 bases). Trimming cost V 0 bases and J 3 bases, with 12 bases left between them. Germline CDR1 reads SGHDT; CDR2 reads YYEEEE. This CDR3 region has 15 residues. CDR3 amino acids: CASSLASTVYYGYTF. Written as DNA, the CDR3 is TGTGCCAGCAGCTTGGCCTCGACAGTCTACTATGGCTACACCTTC.

There are a few counts of this clone. The chain has TRBV4-1 and TRBJ2-1; 9 nucleotides line up with TRBD2. Germline CDR1 is MGHRA and CDR2 is YSYEKL. CDR3 length: 17 residues. The junction had 5 bases not matched to a gene; V was cut back by 0 bases and J by 2 bases. CDR3: CASSQDVGGGAYNEQFF. CDR3 in DNA: TGCGCCAGCAGCCAAGATGTGGGCGGGGGGGCCTACAATGAGCAGTTCTTC.

This chain uses TRBV11-2 with TRBJ2-1, with 7 nucleotides matching TRBD2. CDR1 is SGHAT, CDR2 FQNNGV, per germline. V shed 6 bases and J 3 bases; nucleotides not matched to a gene: 11. This CDR3 is built from 16 residues. Written as DNA, the CDR3 is TGTGCCAGCAGAAGTCCTAGCGGTCCCCTCTACAATGAGCAGTTCTTC. Its protein product is CASRSPSGPLYNEQFF.

This chain uses TRBV5-1 with TRBJ1-2, with D unresolved. The germline V and J ends were trimmed by 0 bases and 7 bases, with 19 bases remaining between them. The CDR3 is made up of 16 amino acids. Germline V gene data show CDR1 as SGHRS and CDR2 as YFSETQ. CDR3 sequence: CASSLVVAGSAGGYTF. Here the CDR3 DNA reads TGCGCCAGCAGCTTGGTCGTAGCTGGGTCCGCGGGTGGCTACACCTTC.

The V call is TRBV10-3, the J call TRBJ2-1, with D perhaps TRBD2 (5 bases). V dropped 8 bases and J dropped 5 bases, with 16 bases sitting between them. There are 14 residues in the CDR3. The germline CDR1 and CDR2 sequences are ENHRY and SYGVKD. This CDR3 is CAIYGGSFDNEQFF. The CDR3 DNA is TGTGCCATCTATGGCGGGTCGTTCGACAATGAGCAGTTCTTC.

The chain recombines TRBV30 with TRBJ2-3, with 10 bases that match TRBD2. The CDR3 extends over 15 amino acids. Germline CDR1 and CDR2: GTSNPN and SVGIG (reference sequence). Trimming at V came to 6 bases and at J to 1 base, leaving 7 bases not matched to a gene. CDR3 sequence reads: CACPTTSGGTDTQYF. The DNA of the CDR3 is TGTGCCTGCCCAACCACTAGCGGGGGCACAGATACGCAGTATTTT.

The chain recombines TRBV11-1 with TRBJ1-1; tentative D call: TRBD1 (5 bases). V lost 5 bases, J lost 4 bases, and 17 bases lay in between. CDR1 is SGHAT, CDR2 FQDESV, per germline (reference sequence). This CDR3 spans 15 amino acids. The CDR3 nucleotides are TGTGCCAGCAGCCTTCGTCGCGGGGGGTTCACTGAAGCTTTCTTT. It encodes CASSLRRGGFTEAFF.

In the case of this clone: This sample also contains other DNA sequences that code for the same CDR3. CDR3 region: CASSLGLAGENEQFF. Here the CDR3 DNA reads TGTGCCAGCAGCTTGGGGCTAGCGGGAGAGAATGAGCAGTTCTTC. The chain uses TRBV5-4 and TRBJ2-1, with 10 positions matching TRBD2. This CDR3 is built from 15 residues. V shed 0 bases, J shed 7 bases, and the junction held 4 bases outside the gene matches. Germline CDR1 is SGHNT and CDR2 is YYREEE (reference sequence).

This rearrangement joins TRBV7-2 to TRBJ1-2, with D unresolved. V was cut by 0 bases and J by 1 base, with 9 bases left in between. Germline loops: CDR1 SGHTA, CDR2 FQGNSA. The CDR3 length is 15 residues. CDR3 sequence: CASSLATGNNYGYTF. The CDR3 nucleotides read TGTGCCAGCAGCTTAGCGACCGGGAATAACTATGGCTACACCTTC.

V gene TRBV15 combines with J gene TRBJ1-2, with a weak D call TRBD1 (6 bases). CDR1 and CDR2 (germline): LNHNV, YYDKDF (reference sequence). This CDR3 is 15 amino acids long. V lost 3 bases, J lost 7 bases, and 18 bases lay in between. CDR3 nucleotide sequence: TGTGCCACCAGCAGGGTACCGGGGGGGGCTGTTGGCTACACCTTC. Translated: CATSRVPGGAVGYTF. The full variable domain, rest sourced from reference TRBV15 and TRBJ1-2, is DAMVIQNPRYQVTQFGKPVTLSCSQTLNHNVMYWYQQKSSQAPKLLFHYYDKDFNNEADTPDNFQSRRPNTSFCFLDIRSPGLGDTAMYLCATSRVPGGAVGYTFGSGTRLTVV.

The chain combines TRBV4-1 with TRBJ2-2; 13 nucleotides match TRBD2. The CDR3 runs to 17 residues. V shed 5 bases and J 3 bases; nucleotides not matched to a gene: 6. Germline loops: CDR1 MGHRA, CDR2 YSYEKL. The CDR3 DNA sequence: TGCGCCAGCAGCTGGACTAGCGGGAGAGAATACACCGGGGAGCTGTTTTTT. As protein: CASSWTSGREYTGELFF.

J is TRBJ2-1 and V is TRBV28; D is possibly TRBD2 (5 bases). CDR1 and CDR2 from the germline V gene are MDHEN and SYDVKM. The CDR3 has 13 amino acids. Trimming cost V 6 bases and J 7 bases, with 13 bases left between them. The CDR3 is CASSPGGLNEQFF. The DNA of the CDR3 is TGTGCCAGCAGCCCCGGCGGGTTGAATGAGCAGTTCTTC.

This chain's CDR3 is CASSRVGGETDTQYF. In DNA form, the CDR3 reads TGCGCCAGCAGCCGGGTTGGCGGAGAAACAGATACGCAGTATTTT. This rearrangement joins TRBV5-1 to TRBJ2-3; D is unclear. The CDR3 spans 15 residues. The V end lost 4 bases, the J end lost 3 bases, and 15 bases lay between the germline ends. Looked up from germline, CDR1 is SGHRS and CDR2 is YFSETQ.

This sequence joins TRBV7-3 and TRBJ2-5; 8 bases match TRBD2. The CDR3 runs 15 residues. From germline, CDR1 is SGHTA and CDR2 FQGTGA. The ends lost 2 bases at V and 5 bases at J; junction bases unmatched: 7. For the CDR3, the DNA is TGTGCCAGCAGCTTAGACGGCGGGAGGTCTGAGACCCAGTACTTC. As protein: CASSLDGGRSETQYF.

The rearrangement joins TRBV3-1 (or the pseudogene TRBV3-2) to TRBJ2-2; D is perhaps TRBD1 (6 bases). Germline CDR1 and CDR2: LGHDT and YNNKEL (reference sequence). V was shortened by 2 bases and J by 7 bases, with 14 bases between the two germline ends. This CDR3 spans 15 amino acids. CDR3 DNA sequence: TGTGCCAGCAGCCAAAGGGGGACGGGCAGCGGGGAGCTGTTTTTT. Amino acid sequence: CASSQRGTGSGELFF.

The chain has TRBV28 and TRBJ1-2; D is undetermined. V was trimmed by 2 bases and J by 1 base, leaving 8 bases between them. The CDR3 totals 14 residues. CDR1 is MDHEN and CDR2 is SYDVKM in the germline V gene. Here the CDR3 reads CASSLVGDNYGYTF. The CDR3 DNA reads TGTGCCAGCAGTTTAGTGGGAGATAACTATGGCTACACCTTC.

The chain has TRBV11-1 and TRBJ1-1, with a weak D call TRBD1 (6 bases). The V end lost 3 bases, the J end lost 6 bases, and 11 bases lay between the germline ends. This CDR3 is 13 amino acids long. Per the germline V gene, CDR1 is SGHAT and CDR2 is FQDESV (reference sequence). The CDR3 coding sequence is TGTGCCAGCAGCTTCGACAGGCTTGCTGAAGCTTTCTTT. It is translated as CASSFDRLAEAFF.

DNA of the CDR3: TGCGCCAGCAGCCAAGGGACAGGGGGCACCTATGGCTACACCTTC. It codes for CASSQGTGGTYGYTF. This chain links TRBV4-1 with TRBJ1-2; 11 bases agree with TRBD1. Germline V gene data show CDR1 as MGHRA and CDR2 as YSYEKL. Germline trimming cut 1 base from V and 4 bases from J; bases unmatched to any gene: 2. This CDR3 region has 15 residues.